This record covers a single T cell receptor (beta chain). The target antigen is unknown. These data originate in a study of cytomegalovirus exposure and HLA in healthy donors. Turning to the study itself: A previous analysis identified around 120 million unique TCR beta sequences derived from roughly 190 million T cells. Most genotyped donors, over 70% of 350 to 500, had Caucasian-associated genetic ancestry. Findings and limits, study-wide: As a later analysis showed, a missense DCLRE1C variant was linked to trimming of TCR beta V- and J-genes.

The length of the CDR3 is 17 residues. The study ran its PCR with 60 Vbeta and 13 Jbeta primers. The authors' processing: The authors later counted some 76 million unique TCR beta chains, 9.5 million to 13 million of them shared. TCRdb keeps only in-frame clones here, not all; method: immunoSEQ multiplex PCR. From that table come the V and J calls and clone size; the DNA was used to work out D and trimming. Among over 150,000 clones listed, roughly four fifths were seen once. V usage is TRBV21-1 and J usage is TRBJ2-7; TRBD1 was called by the table and not checked on the DNA. TRBV21-1 is described as a pseudogene. This sequence was found in a woman in her forties or fifties in good health and CMV-seropositive. Specimen: PBMCs. The DNA for the CDR3 is TGTGCCAGCAGCAAAGGGAAAGGGGACAGGGGGCCAAAGGGGCAGTACTTC. This codes for CASSKGKGDRGPKGQYF.